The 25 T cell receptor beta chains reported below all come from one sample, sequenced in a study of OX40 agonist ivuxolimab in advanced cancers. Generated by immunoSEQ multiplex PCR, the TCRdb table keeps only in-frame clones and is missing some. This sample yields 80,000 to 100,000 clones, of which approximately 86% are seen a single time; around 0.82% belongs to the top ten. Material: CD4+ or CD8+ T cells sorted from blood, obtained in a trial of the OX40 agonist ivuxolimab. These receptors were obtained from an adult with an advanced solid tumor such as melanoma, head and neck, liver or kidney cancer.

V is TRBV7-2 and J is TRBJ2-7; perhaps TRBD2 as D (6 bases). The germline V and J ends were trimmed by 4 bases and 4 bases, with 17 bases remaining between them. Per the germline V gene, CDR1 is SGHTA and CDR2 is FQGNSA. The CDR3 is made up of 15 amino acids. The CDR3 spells CASSYNVGGGYEQYV. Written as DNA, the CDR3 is TGTGCCAGCAGCTACAATGTGGGTGGAGGGTACGAGCAGTACGTC.

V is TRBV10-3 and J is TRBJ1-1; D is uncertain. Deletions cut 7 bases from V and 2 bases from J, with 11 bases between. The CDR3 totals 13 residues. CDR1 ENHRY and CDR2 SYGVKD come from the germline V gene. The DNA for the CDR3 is TGTGCCATCAAGGGAGGGTCCAACACTGAAGCTTTCTTT. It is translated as CAIKGGSNTEAFF.

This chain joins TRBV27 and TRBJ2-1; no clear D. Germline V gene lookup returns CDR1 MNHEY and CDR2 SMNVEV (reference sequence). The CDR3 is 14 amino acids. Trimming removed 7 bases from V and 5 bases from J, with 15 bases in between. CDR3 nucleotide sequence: TGTGCCAGCACCTCTCGGCCGCTCCACAATGAGCAGTTCTTC. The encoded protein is CASTSRPLHNEQFF.

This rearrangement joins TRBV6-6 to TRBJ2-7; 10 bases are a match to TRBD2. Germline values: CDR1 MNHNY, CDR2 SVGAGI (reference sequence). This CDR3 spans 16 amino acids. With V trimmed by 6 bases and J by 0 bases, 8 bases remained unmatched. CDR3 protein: CASSSPASGGSYEQYV. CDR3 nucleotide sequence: TGTGCCAGCAGCTCCCCGGCTAGCGGGGGCTCCTACGAGCAGTACGTC.

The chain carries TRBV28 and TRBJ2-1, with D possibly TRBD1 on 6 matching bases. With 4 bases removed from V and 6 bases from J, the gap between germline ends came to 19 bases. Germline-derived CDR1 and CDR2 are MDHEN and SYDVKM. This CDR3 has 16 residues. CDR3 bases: TGTGCCAGCAGTTCAGGGGCCAAGCAGGATGGCAATGAGCAGTTCTTC. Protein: CASSSGAKQDGNEQFF.

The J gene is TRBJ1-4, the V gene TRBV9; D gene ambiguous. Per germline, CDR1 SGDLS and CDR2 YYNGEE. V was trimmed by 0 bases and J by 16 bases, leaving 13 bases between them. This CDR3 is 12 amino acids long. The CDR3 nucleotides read TGTGCCAGCAGCGTAGAAGGTAAGGTGGGGTTTTTT. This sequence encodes CASSVEGKVGFF.

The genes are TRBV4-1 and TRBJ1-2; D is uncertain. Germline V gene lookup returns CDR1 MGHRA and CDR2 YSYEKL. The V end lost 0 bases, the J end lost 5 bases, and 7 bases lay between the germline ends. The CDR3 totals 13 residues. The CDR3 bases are TGCGCCAGCAGCCAAGATGGCGATTATGGCTACACCTTC. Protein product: CASSQDGDYGYTF.

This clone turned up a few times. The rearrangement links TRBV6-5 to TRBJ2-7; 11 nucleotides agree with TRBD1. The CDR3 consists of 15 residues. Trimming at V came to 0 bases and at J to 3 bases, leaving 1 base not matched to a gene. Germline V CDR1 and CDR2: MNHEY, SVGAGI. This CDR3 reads CASSYSGTGGYEQYF. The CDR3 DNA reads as TGTGCCAGCAGTTACTCCGGGACAGGGGGCTACGAGCAGTACTTC.

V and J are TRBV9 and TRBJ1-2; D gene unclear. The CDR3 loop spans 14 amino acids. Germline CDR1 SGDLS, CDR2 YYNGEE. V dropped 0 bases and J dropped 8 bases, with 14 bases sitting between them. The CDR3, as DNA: TGTGCCAGCAGCGTAGAAAACGGCTTATGGGGCTACACCTTC. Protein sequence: CASSVENGLWGYTF.

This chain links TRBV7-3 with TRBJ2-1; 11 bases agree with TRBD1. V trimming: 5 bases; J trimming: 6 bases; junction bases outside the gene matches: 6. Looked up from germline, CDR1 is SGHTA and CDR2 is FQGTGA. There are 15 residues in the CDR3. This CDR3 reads CASSRSGTGGNEQFF. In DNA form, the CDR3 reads TGTGCCAGCAGCCGATCCGGGACAGGGGGCAATGAGCAGTTCTTC. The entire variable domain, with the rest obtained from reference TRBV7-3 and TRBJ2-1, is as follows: GAGVSQTPSNKVTEKGKYVELRCDPISGHTALYWYRQSLGQGPEFLIYFQGTGAADDSGLPNDRFFAVRPEGSVSTLKIQRTERGDSAVYLCASSRSGTGGNEQFFGPGTRLTVL.

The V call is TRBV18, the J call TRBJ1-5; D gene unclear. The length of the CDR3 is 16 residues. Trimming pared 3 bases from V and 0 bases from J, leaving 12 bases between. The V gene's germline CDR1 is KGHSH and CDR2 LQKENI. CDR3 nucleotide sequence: TGTGCCAGCTCACCGTCTAGCGTATATAGCAATCAGCCCCAGCATTTT. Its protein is CASSPSSVYSNQPQHF.

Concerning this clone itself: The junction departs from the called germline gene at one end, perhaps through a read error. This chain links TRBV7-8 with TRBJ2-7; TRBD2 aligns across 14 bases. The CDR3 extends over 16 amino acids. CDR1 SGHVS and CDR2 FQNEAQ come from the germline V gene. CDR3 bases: TGTGCCAGCAGCCCCGGACTAGCGGGAGGTCTGTACGGGCAGTACTTC. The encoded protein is CASSPGLAGGLYGQYF.

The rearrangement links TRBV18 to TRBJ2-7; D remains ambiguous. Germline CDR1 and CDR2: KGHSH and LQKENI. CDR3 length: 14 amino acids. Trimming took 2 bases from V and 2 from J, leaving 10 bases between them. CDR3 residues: CASSPSALAYEQYF. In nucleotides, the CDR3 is TGTGCCAGCTCACCATCAGCCCTTGCCTACGAGCAGTACTTC.

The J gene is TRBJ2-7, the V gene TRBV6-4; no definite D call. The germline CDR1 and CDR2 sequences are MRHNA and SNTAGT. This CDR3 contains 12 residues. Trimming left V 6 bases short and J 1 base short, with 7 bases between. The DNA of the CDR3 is TGTGCCAGCAGGAAACCATCCTACGAGCAGTACGTC. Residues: CASRKPSYEQYV.

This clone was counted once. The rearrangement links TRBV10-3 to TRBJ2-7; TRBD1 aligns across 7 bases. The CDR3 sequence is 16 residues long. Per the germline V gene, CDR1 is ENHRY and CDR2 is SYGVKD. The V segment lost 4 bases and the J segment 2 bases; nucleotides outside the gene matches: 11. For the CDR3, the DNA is TGTGCCATCAGTGGCCAGGCAGGGGGTGGCACCTACGAGCAGTACTTC. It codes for CAISGQAGGGTYEQYF.

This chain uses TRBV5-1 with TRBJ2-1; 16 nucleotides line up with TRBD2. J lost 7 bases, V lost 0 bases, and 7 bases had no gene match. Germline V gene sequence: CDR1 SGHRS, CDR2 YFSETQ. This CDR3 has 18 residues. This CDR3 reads CASSLGGLAGGPGNEQFF. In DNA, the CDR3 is TGCGCCAGCAGCTTGGGGGGACTAGCGGGAGGGCCGGGAAATGAGCAGTTCTTC.

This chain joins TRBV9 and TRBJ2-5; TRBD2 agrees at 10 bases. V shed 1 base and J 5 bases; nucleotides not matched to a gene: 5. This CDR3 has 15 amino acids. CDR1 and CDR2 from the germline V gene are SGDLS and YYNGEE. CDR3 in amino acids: CASSVKGTSDETQYF. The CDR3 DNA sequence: TGTGCCAGCAGCGTAAAGGGGACTAGCGATGAGACCCAGTACTTC.

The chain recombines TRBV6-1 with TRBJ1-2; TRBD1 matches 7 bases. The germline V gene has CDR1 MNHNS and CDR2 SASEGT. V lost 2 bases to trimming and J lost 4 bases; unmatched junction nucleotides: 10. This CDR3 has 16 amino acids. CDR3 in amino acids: CASSESLGTASYGYTF. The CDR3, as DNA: TGTGCCAGCAGTGAATCATTAGGGACAGCTAGCTATGGCTACACCTTC.

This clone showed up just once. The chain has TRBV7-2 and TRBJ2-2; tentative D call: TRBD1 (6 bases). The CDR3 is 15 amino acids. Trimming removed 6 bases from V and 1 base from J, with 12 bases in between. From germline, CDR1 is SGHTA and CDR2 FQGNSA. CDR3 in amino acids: CASRLGALNTGELFF. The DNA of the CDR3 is TGTGCCAGCAGACTGGGGGCCCTGAACACCGGGGAGCTGTTTTTT.

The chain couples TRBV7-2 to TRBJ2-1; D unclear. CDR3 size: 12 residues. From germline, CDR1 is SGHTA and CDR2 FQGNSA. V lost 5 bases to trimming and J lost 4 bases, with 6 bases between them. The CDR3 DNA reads TGTGCCAGCAGCATTCAATACAATGAGCAGTTCTTC. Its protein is CASSIQYNEQFF. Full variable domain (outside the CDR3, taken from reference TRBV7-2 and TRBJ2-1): GAGVSQSPSNKVTEKGKDVELRCDPISGHTALYWYRQSLGQGLEFLIYFQGNSAPDKSGLPSDRFSAERTGGSVSTLTIQRTQQEDSAVYLCASSIQYNEQFFGPGTRLTVL.

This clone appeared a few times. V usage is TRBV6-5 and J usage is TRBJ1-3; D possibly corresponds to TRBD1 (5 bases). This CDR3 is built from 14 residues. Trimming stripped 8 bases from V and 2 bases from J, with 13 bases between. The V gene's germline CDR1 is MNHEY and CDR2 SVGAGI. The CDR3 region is CASAEWGPGNTIYF. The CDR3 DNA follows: TGTGCCAGCGCCGAGTGGGGACCTGGAAACACCATATATTTT.

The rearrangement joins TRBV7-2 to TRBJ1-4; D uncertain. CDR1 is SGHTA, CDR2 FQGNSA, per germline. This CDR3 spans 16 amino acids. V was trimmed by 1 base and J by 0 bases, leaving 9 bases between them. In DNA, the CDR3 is TGTGCCAGCAGCTTAGGTTTACAGACAACTAATGAAAAACTGTTTTTT. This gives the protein CASSLGLQTTNEKLFF.

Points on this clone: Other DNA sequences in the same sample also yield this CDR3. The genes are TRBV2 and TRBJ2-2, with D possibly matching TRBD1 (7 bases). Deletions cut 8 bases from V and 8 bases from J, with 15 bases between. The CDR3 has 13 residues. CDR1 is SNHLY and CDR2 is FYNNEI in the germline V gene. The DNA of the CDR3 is TGTGCCAGCCGGACAGGCGGGGCAGGGGAGCTGTTTTTT. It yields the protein CASRTGGAGELFF.

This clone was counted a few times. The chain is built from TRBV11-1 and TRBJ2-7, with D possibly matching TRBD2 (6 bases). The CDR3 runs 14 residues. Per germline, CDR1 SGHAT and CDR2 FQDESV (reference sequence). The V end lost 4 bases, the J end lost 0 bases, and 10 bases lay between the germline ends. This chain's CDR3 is CASSSLAYSYEQYF. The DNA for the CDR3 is TGTGCCAGCAGCTCCCTAGCGTACTCCTACGAGCAGTACTTC. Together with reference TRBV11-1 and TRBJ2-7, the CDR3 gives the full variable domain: EAEVAQSPRYKITEKSQAVAFWCDPISGHATLYWYRQILGQGPELLVQFQDESVVDDSQLPKDRFSAERLKGVDSTLKIQPAELGDSAMYLCASSSLAYSYEQYFGPGTRLTVT.

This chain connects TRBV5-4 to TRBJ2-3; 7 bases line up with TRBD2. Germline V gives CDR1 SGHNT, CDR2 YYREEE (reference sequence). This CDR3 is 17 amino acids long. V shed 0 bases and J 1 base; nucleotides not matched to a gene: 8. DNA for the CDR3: TGTGCCAGCAGCTTGGTACTGGGAGGGCCGGGCACAGATACGCAGTATTTT. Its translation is CASSLVLGGPGTDTQYF.